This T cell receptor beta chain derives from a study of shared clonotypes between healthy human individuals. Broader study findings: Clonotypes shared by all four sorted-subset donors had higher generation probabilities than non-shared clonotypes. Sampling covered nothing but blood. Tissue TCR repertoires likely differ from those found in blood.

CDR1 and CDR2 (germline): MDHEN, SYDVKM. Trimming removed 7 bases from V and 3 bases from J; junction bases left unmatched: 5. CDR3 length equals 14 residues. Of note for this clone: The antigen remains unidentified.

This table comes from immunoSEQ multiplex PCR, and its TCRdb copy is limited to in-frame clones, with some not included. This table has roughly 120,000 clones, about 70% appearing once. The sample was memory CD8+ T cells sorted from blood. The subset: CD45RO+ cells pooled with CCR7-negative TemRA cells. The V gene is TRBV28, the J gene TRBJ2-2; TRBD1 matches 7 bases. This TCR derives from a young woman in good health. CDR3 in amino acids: CASKVQGHTGELFF. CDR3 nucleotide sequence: TGTGCCAGCAAAGTACAGGGGCACACCGGGGAGCTGTTTTTT.